This is a list of T cell receptor beta chains from one sample in a study of identical twins. TCRdb re-derived calls from the 5' RACE reads in MiXCR, one entry per CDR3 protein. The sample includes about 810,000 distinct CDR3 sequences, 9% to 15% of them seen just once. Separately, the same data were catalogued under a study of yellow fever vaccine responses in identical twins.

Sequencing used PBMCs. These receptors came from a young woman in good health. Each CDR3 is given with its conserved first and last residue. A D gene is named only where the DNA matches it firmly. Clone size is stated in some rows and not others, as once, few, many or a class when expanded.

clone_size | d_call | j_call | v_call | cdr3_nt | cdr3_aa
few | . | TRBJ1-5 | TRBV25-1 | TGTGCCAGCAGTGGGGGGGTGCGTCAGCCCCAGCATTTT | CASSGGVRQPQHF
. | TRBD2 | TRBJ2-1 | TRBV2 | TGTGCCAGCAGTGTATCGCGGGGGGTGAGCTCCTACAATGAGCAGTTCTTC | CASSVSRGVSSYNEQFF
. | . | TRBJ2-2 | TRBV5-6 | TGTGCCAGCTCCTTGAGGACCTGGACCGGGGAGCTGTTTTTT | CASSLRTWTGELFF
few | . | TRBJ2-2 | TRBV3-1 | TGTGCCAGCAGCCAAGAAGTATGGGTTGCCGGGGAGCTGTTTTTT | CASSQEVWVAGELFF
. | . | TRBJ2-6 | TRBV11-2 | TGTGCCAGCAGCTTAGATGGCGGATTGACAGGCTCCGGGGCCAACGTCCTGACTTTC | CASSLDGGLTGSGANVLTF
. | . | TRBJ2-1 | TRBV6-1 | TGTGCCAGCAGTGACCCGCAAGTAGACTTCTCCTACAATGAGCAGTTCTTC | CASSDPQVDFSYNEQFF
. | . | TRBJ2-7 | TRBV3-1 | TGTGCCAGCAGCCAAGCCCCGGACAGCTCCTACGAGCAGTACTTC | CASSQAPDSSYEQYF
few | . | TRBJ1-1 | TRBV7-8 | TGTGCCAGCAGCTTAGGTTGGGAGGGCTATATGAACACTGAAGCTTTCTTT | CASSLGWEGYMNTEAFF
. | TRBD2 | TRBJ2-1 | TRBV7-2 | TGTGTCAGCAGCCAAACTCCGGGACTAGCCTGGAATGAGCAGTTCTTC | CVSSQTPGLAWNEQFF
. | TRBD2 | TRBJ2-7 | TRBV12-3/TRBV12-4 | TGTGCCAGCAGCCAACACCCGGGACTAGCGGGAGGCGGTTCCTACGAGCAGTACTTC | CASSQHPGLAGGGSYEQYF
many | TRBD2 | TRBJ2-3 | TRBV28 | TGTGCCAGCACCTCCCACGGGACTAGCGGAACAGATACGCAGTATTTT | CASTSHGTSGTDTQYF
few | . | TRBJ1-2 | TRBV10-3 | TGTGCCATCAGTGAGCGCGACAGTAACTATGGCTACACCTTC | CAISERDSNYGYTF
many | . | TRBJ2-3 | TRBV4-1 | TGCGCCAGCAGCCAAGTGCCTGGAGATACGCAGTATTTT | CASSQVPGDTQYF
. | TRBD2 | TRBJ2-2 | TRBV24-1 | TGTGCCACCAGTGATAGTCTAGCGGAGACCGGGGAGCTGTTTTTT | CATSDSLAETGELFF
. | . | TRBJ2-2 | TRBV12-3/TRBV12-4 | TGTGCCAGCAGTTTAGCGGGGGGATCCGGGCCTTACACCGGGGAGCTGTTTTTT | CASSLAGGSGPYTGELFF
few | TRBD2 | TRBJ2-5 | TRBV7-9 | TGTGCCAGCAGCGTAGGGACTAGCGGGAGTTTGGCCCAGTACTTC | CASSVGTSGSLAQYF
. | TRBD1 | TRBJ1-5 | TRBV3-1 | TGTGCCACCAGCCAAGAAGGTTGGTCTGGACAGGGTAATTATCAGCCCCAGCATTTT | CATSQEGWSGQGNYQPQHF
. | . | TRBJ2-3 | TRBV24-1 | TGTGCCACCAGTGGTTCGAGTGCCGCAGATACGCAGTATTTT | CATSGSSAADTQYF
few | . | TRBJ1-1 | TRBV6-1 | TGTGCCAGCAGCCAAGGGGTCGGCCAGAACACTGAAGCTTTCTTT | CASSQGVGQNTEAFF
few | . | TRBJ2-1 | TRBV6-2/TRBV6-3 | TGTGCCAGCAGTTACTCCCCCCCCGTGGGCATCTACAATGAGCAGTTCTTC | CASSYSPPVGIYNEQFF
few | TRBD1 | TRBJ2-5 | TRBV25-1 | TGTGCCAGCAGCAACCCGACAGGGGACCAGGCATGGGAGACCCAGTACTTC | CASSNPTGDQAWETQYF
many | . | TRBJ1-1 | TRBV4-1 | TGCGCCAGCAGCCAAGATCAGTGGTCGAACACTGAAGCTTTCTTT | CASSQDQWSNTEAFF
. | TRBD1 | TRBJ2-1 | TRBV12-5 | TGTGCTAGTGGTTCGTCCGGGACAGGGATCAGGCAGTTCTTC | CASGSSGTGIRQFF
few | TRBD1 | TRBJ2-1 | TRBV6-1 | TGTGCCAGCAGTCAACACTCCGTTACAGGGGAAGGGCAGTTCTTC | CASSQHSVTGEGQFF
. | . | TRBJ2-5 | TRBV7-9 | TGTGCCAGCAGCCTGAGTATTGAGGAGACCCAGTACTTC | CASSLSIEETQYF
few | TRBD2 | TRBJ2-7 | TRBV20-1 | TGCAGTGCTAGATCGGGACTAGCGGGAGTCCCCTACGAGCAGTACTTC | CSARSGLAGVPYEQYF
. | . | TRBJ2-1 | TRBV24-1 | TGTGCCACCAGTCTAACAGGTTACTTCAATGAGCAGTTCTTC | CATSLTGYFNEQFF
. | TRBD1 | TRBJ1-2 | TRBV4-1 | TGCGCCAGCAGCGGACAGGGGGCTGACTATGGCTACACCTTC | CASSGQGADYGYTF
. | TRBD1 | TRBJ2-5 | TRBV12-3/TRBV12-4 | TGTGCCAGCAACCAGGGGGTCCAAGAGACCCAGTACTTC | CASNQGVQETQYF
many | . | TRBJ2-3 | TRBV3-1 | TGTGCCAGCAGCCAAGTGAAGGGCCCAGATACGCAGTATTTT | CASSQVKGPDTQYF
few | . | TRBJ2-1 | TRBV7-9 | TGTGCCAGCGAGAGATACAATGAGCAGTTCTTC | CASERYNEQFF
. | . | TRBJ2-5 | TRBV18 | TGTGCCAGCTCCGGGGGCTCGACAGGGGAGACCCAGTACTTC | CASSGGSTGETQYF
many | TRBD2 | TRBJ2-1 | TRBV6-4 | TGTGCCAGCTCGCCGGGACTAGCGGGAGGGGAGAGCTCCTACAATGAGCAGTTCTTC | CASSPGLAGGESSYNEQFF
. | . | TRBJ2-1 | TRBV18 | TGTGCCAGCTCACCACAGGTCCTCTCGGAGCAGTTCTTC | CASSPQVLSEQFF
. | . | TRBJ1-2 | TRBV28 | TGTGCCAGCAGTTCAAGTGCGGCCAAGGTCGATGGCTACACCTTC | CASSSSAAKVDGYTF
. | TRBD2 | TRBJ2-3 | TRBV10-1 | TGCGCCAGCGGTGCGGGAGGGCCAGGCACAGATACGCAGTATTTT | CASGAGGPGTDTQYF
many | . | TRBJ1-5 | TRBV28 | TGTGCCAGCAGCCGCCCCGCGGGGCCCCAGCATTTT | CASSRPAGPQHF
many | TRBD1 | TRBJ2-3 | TRBV25-1 | TGTGCCAGCAGTGAGGGACAGGCCGGGACAGATACGCAGTATTTT | CASSEGQAGTDTQYF
few | TRBD2 | TRBJ2-5 | TRBV7-8 | TGTGCCAGCAGCTTATTTCAGCGGGGGGGAATGGAGACCCAGTACTTC | CASSLFQRGGMETQYF
many | TRBD2 | TRBJ2-1 | TRBV12-3/TRBV12-4 | TGTGCCAGCAGTTTCACTCTAGGGGCTACCCCGCTAGCGGGAGGGCCGGGGGAGCAGTTCTTC | CASSFTLGATPLAGGPGEQFF
. | TRBD1 | TRBJ1-6 | TRBV4-1 | TGCGCCAGCAGCCAATTGGACAGGGGAGATTCACCCCTCCACTTT | CASSQLDRGDSPLHF
. | TRBD2 | TRBJ2-2 | TRBV10-3 | TGTGCCATCAGTGAGGGACTAGCGGGGACCGGGGAGCTGTTTTTT | CAISEGLAGTGELFF
many | TRBD1 | TRBJ2-7 | TRBV12-3/TRBV12-4 | TGTGCCAGCAGCTTAGGGACAGGCACCTACGAGCAGTACTTC | CASSLGTGTYEQYF
few | TRBD2 | TRBJ2-1 | TRBV15 | TGTGCCACCAGCCGGACTAGCGGGAGAGATGAGCAGTTCTTC | CATSRTSGRDEQFF
. | . | TRBJ2-7 | TRBV15 | TGTGCCACCAGCAGAGAACAGGGTAATTCCTACGAGCAGTACTTC | CATSREQGNSYEQYF
. | . | TRBJ2-6 | TRBV5-1 | TGCGCCAGCAGCTTGTCTCTACTTTCTGGGGCCAACGTCCTGACTTTC | CASSLSLLSGANVLTF
few | . | TRBJ2-2 | TRBV7-2 | TGTGCCAGCAGCCACAAAACGACAGGAACCGGGGAGCTGTTTTTT | CASSHKTTGTGELFF
. | . | TRBJ2-5 | TRBV4-2 | TGTGCCAGCAGCCAAGACTTTATGGGGGAGACCCAGTACTTC | CASSQDFMGETQYF
few | . | TRBJ2-5 | TRBV5-1 | TGCGCCAGCAGCTTGGCCTCGGGGGTAGGAGAGACCCAGTACTTC | CASSLASGVGETQYF
. | . | TRBJ2-1 | TRBV21-1 | TGTGCCAGCACCCTAGCTTGTGAGCAGTTCTTC | CASTLACEQFF